These 28 T cell receptor beta chains came from one sample sequenced in a study of T-cell reconstitution after alpha-beta-depleted transplantation in children. A library of TCRbeta sequences, prepared with unique molecular identifiers, was generated. TCRdb re-derived calls from the PCR reads in MiXCR, one entry per CDR3 protein. This sample has some 280,000 distinct CDR3 sequences, with roughly 9.5% found just once. Source: PBMCs from the stem cell graft donor, taken from the stem cell graft. The source of these receptors is a human donor who donated a stem cell graft to a child with SCID.

The chain combines TRBV6-1 with TRBJ1-5, with D possibly matching TRBD1 (5 bases). CDR3 size: 14 residues. Trimming removed 6 bases from V and 4 bases from J, with 13 bases in between. Per the germline V gene, CDR1 is MNHNS and CDR2 is SASEGT. This CDR3 reads CASREGPGNQPQHF. The CDR3 bases are TGTGCCAGCAGGGAGGGGCCCGGGAATCAGCCCCAGCATTTT.

This rearrangement joins TRBV18 to TRBJ2-1, with D possibly being TRBD1 (6 bases). Per the germline V gene, CDR1 is KGHSH and CDR2 is LQKENI. V gave up 4 bases and J gave up 5 bases, with 12 bases separating them. The length of the CDR3 is 14 residues. CDR3 bases: TGTGCCAGCTCACAACGTCCAGGGGACAATGAGCAGTTCTTC. Its protein is CASSQRPGDNEQFF. The full variable domain, in which reference TRBV18 and TRBJ2-1 provide the parts outside the CDR3, is NAGVMQNPRHLVRRRGQEARLRCSPMKGHSHVYWYRQLPEEGLKFMVYLQKENIIDESGMPKERFSAEFPKEGPSILRIQQVVRGDSAAYFCASSQRPGDNEQFFGPGTRLTVL.

This clonotype showed up many times. V is TRBV12-3 or TRBV12-4 and J is TRBJ1-5; 9 bases fit TRBD1. The CDR3 length is 13 residues. V lost 8 bases and J lost 6; bases outside the gene matches: 5. The CDR3 nucleotides are TGTGCCAGCCGGGACAGGGAAACTCAGCCCCAGCATTTT. Encoded protein: CASRDRETQPQHF.

This chain links TRBV20-1 with TRBJ2-7; tentatively, D is TRBD1 (5 bases). In germline, CDR1 is DFQATT, CDR2 SNEGSKA (reference sequence). The CDR3 is 13 amino acids. V was clipped by 3 bases and J by 0 bases, with 9 bases between them. The CDR3 region is CSARKGISYEQYF. CDR3 sequence (DNA): TGCAGTGCTAGGAAGGGGATCTCCTACGAGCAGTACTTC.

This clonotype has just a few counts. The V call is TRBV10-3, the J call TRBJ2-5; 12 bases map to TRBD2. There are 18 residues in the CDR3. J lost 2 bases, V lost 3 bases, and 10 bases had no gene match. Germline loops: CDR1 ENHRY, CDR2 SYGVKD. CDR3 nucleotides: TGTGCCATCAGTGACTTACTAGCGGGGGGACCTGAACAAGAGACCCAGTACTTC. It translates to CAISDLLAGGPEQETQYF.

The chain joins TRBV15 to TRBJ1-4, with TRBD1 identical over 7 bases. J was trimmed by 3 bases and V by 1 base; bases with no gene match: 2. Germline assignment: CDR1 LNHNV and CDR2 YYDKDF (reference sequence). The CDR3 has 15 residues. CDR3 nucleotide sequence: TGTGCCACCAGCAGAGCCGGGACAGCTAATGAAAAACTGTTTTTT. Protein sequence: CATSRAGTANEKLFF.

This chain joins TRBV2 and TRBJ1-1, with TRBD1 identical over 8 bases. This CDR3 is 17 amino acids long. CDR1 and CDR2 (germline): SNHLY, FYNNEI. Trimming at V came to 1 base and at J to 1 base, leaving 8 bases not matched to a gene. CDR3 in amino acids: CASSEGRTGRWNTEAFF. The DNA for the CDR3 is TGTGCCAGCAGTGAAGGTCGGACAGGGAGATGGAACACTGAAGCTTTCTTT. The full variable domain, with the rest looked up from reference TRBV2 and TRBJ1-1, is EPEVTQTPSHQVTQMGQEVILRCVPISNHLYFYWYRQILGQKVEFLVSFYNNEISEKSEIFDDQFSVERPDGSNFTLKIRSTKLEDSAMYFCASSEGRTGRWNTEAFFGQGTRLTVV.

The sample holds many counts of this clonotype. This chain uses TRBV6-1 with TRBJ2-7; 11 bases are shared with TRBD1. V shed 4 bases and J 5 bases; nucleotides not matched to a gene: 4. From germline, CDR1 is MNHNS and CDR2 SASEGT. The CDR3 spans 14 residues. The CDR3 sequence is CASSAGTGGDEQYF. The CDR3 DNA sequence: TGTGCCAGCAGTGCCGGGACAGGGGGGGACGAGCAGTACTTC.

This clonotype was counted a few times. The chain uses TRBV4-2 and TRBJ1-3; D remains unclear. Per the germline V gene, CDR1 is LGHNA and CDR2 is YNFKEQ. V lost 0 bases, J lost 1 base, and 7 bases lay in between. CDR3 length equals 15 residues. The CDR3 region is CASSQDQVSGNTIYF. The CDR3 nucleotides are TGTGCCAGCAGCCAAGATCAGGTGTCTGGAAACACCATATATTTT.

V and J are TRBV27 and TRBJ1-1; D unresolved. Germline V gene sequence: CDR1 MNHEY, CDR2 SMNVEV (reference sequence). There are 14 residues in the CDR3. Deletions cut 4 bases from V and 3 bases from J, with 12 bases between. This chain's CDR3 is CASSSPALYTEAFF. For the CDR3, the DNA is TGTGCCAGCAGTTCTCCTGCCTTATACACTGAAGCTTTCTTT.

This clonotype turned up a few times. The V gene is TRBV15, the J gene TRBJ1-1; a possible D gene is TRBD1 (6 bases). CDR3 length: 14 residues. V shed 3 bases and J shed 10 bases, with 18 bases lying between them. The germline CDR1 and CDR2 sequences are LNHNV and YYDKDF (reference sequence). CDR3: CATSSFLQGSRAFF. Written as DNA, the CDR3 is TGTGCCACCAGCAGCTTCCTGCAGGGGTCACGAGCTTTCTTT.

In its sample, this clonotype was seen a few times. The CDR3 DNA reads TGCGCCAGCAGCGAGGACAGGGTAGCGAACACTGAAGCTTTCTTT. Residues: CASSEDRVANTEAFF. V is TRBV5-1 and J is TRBJ1-1; 8 bases fit TRBD1. Germline-derived CDR1 and CDR2 are SGHRS and YFSETQ. J lost 1 base, V lost 4 bases, and 6 bases had no gene match. The CDR3 length is 15 residues.

This chain links TRBV12-3 or TRBV12-4 with TRBJ1-1; no firm D call. V gave up 0 bases and J gave up 2 bases, with 7 bases separating them. The CDR3 runs to 14 residues. CDR3 in amino acids: CASSLAGINTEAFF. CDR3 nucleotides: TGTGCCAGCAGTTTAGCGGGGATTAACACTGAAGCTTTCTTT.

This clonotype has only a few counts. The chain uses TRBV20-1 and TRBJ1-5; 9 bases fit TRBD1. In germline, CDR1 is DFQATT, CDR2 SNEGSKA (reference sequence). Losses at the gene ends were 2 bases for V and 8 bases for J; bases not matched to a gene: 10. The CDR3 consists of 15 residues. DNA for the CDR3: TGCAGTGCTAGATCATCGGGACAGGGATGGGAGCCCCAGCATTTT. This sequence encodes CSARSSGQGWEPQHF.

The chain couples TRBV7-6 to TRBJ2-7, with D hard to call. The CDR3 has 15 amino acids. V lost 1 base and J 3 bases, leaving 13 bases between the germline ends. Germline assignment: CDR1 SGHVS and CDR2 FNYEAQ. As DNA, the CDR3 is TGTGCCAGCAGCTTAGGTAGTACAGAATACTACGAGCAGTACTTC. It specifies CASSLGSTEYYEQYF. The entire variable domain, with the rest obtained from reference TRBV7-6 and TRBJ2-7, is as follows: GAGVSQSPRYKVTKRGQDVALRCDPISGHVSLYWYRQALGQGPEFLTYFNYEAQQDKSGLPNDRFSAERPEGSISTLTIQRTEQRDSAMYRCASSLGSTEYYEQYFGPGTRLTVT.

The chain links TRBV21-1 to TRBJ2-4; the DNA was not used to check the table's D call, TRBD1. TRBV21-1 is a documented pseudogene. The CDR3 runs to 15 residues. CDR3 DNA: TGTGCCAGCAGCAAAGACGGACACAGTCAAAACATTCAGTACTTC. Its translation is CASSKDGHSQNIQYF.

This clonotype has only a few counts. V and J are TRBV5-1 and TRBJ2-1, with 10 bases that match TRBD2. In germline, CDR1 is SGHRS, CDR2 YFSETQ. The junction had 7 bases not matched to a gene; V was cut back by 4 bases and J by 3 bases. The CDR3 is 16 residues long. Here the CDR3 reads CASSPTSSGGYNEQFF. CDR3 DNA sequence: TGCGCCAGCAGCCCTACGTCTAGCGGGGGCTACAATGAGCAGTTCTTC. Combining the CDR3 with reference TRBV5-1 and TRBJ2-1 gives the whole variable domain KAGVTQTPRYLIKTRGQQVTLSCSPISGHRSVSWYQQTPGQGLQFLFEYFSETQRNKGNFPGRFSGRQFSNSRSEMNVSTLELGDSALYLCASSPTSSGGYNEQFFGPGTRLTVL.

As concerns this clonotype: One end of the junction is discordant with germline, which a read error may explain. J is TRBJ2-3 and V is TRBV5-6, with D possibly TRBD2 on 6 matching bases. This CDR3 has 15 amino acids. Germline-derived CDR1 and CDR2 are SGHDT and YYEEEE. The CDR3 spells CAMSPRRGATDTQYF. CDR3 in DNA: TGTGCCATGAGCCCCAGGCGCGGGGCTACAGACACGCAGTATTTT.

This clonotype has only a few counts. The J gene is TRBJ1-1, the V gene TRBV27, with unresolved D. The CDR3 extends over 15 amino acids. Trimming stripped 0 bases from V and 1 base from J, with 9 bases between. Germline V gene lookup returns CDR1 MNHEY and CDR2 SMNVEV (reference sequence). The DNA of the CDR3 is TGTGCCAGCAGTTTATCTGGCAGTCCGAACACTGAAGCTTTCTTT. Translation: CASSLSGSPNTEAFF.

This clonotype was seen only a few times. The chain combines TRBV5-1 with TRBJ1-1; tentative D call: TRBD1 (5 bases). Germline CDR1 reads SGHRS; CDR2 reads YFSETQ. This CDR3 spans 15 amino acids. V was shortened by 4 bases and J by 0 bases, with 13 bases between the two germline ends. The CDR3 spells CASSVGGEMNTEAFF. CDR3 sequence (DNA): TGCGCCAGCAGCGTGGGGGGGGAGATGAACACTGAAGCTTTCTTT.

This clonotype was counted ten times or more. J is TRBJ2-4 and V is TRBV19; D is possibly TRBD2 (5 bases). V was shortened by 5 bases and J by 8 bases, with 10 bases between the two germline ends. CDR3 length: 12 residues. Germline values: CDR1 LNHDA, CDR2 SQIVND (reference sequence). The CDR3 is CASSRGRDIQYF. For the CDR3, the DNA is TGTGCCAGTAGTCGGGGAAGAGACATTCAGTACTTC.

This clonotype was detected ten times or more. This chain links TRBV29-1 with TRBJ2-4, with TRBD2 identical over 11 bases. Germline lookup yields CDR1 SQVTM and CDR2 ANQGSEA. The CDR3 contains 12 residues. J lost 10 bases, V lost 7 bases, and 6 bases had no gene match. In DNA form, the CDR3 reads TGCAGCGCTCGACTAGCGGGGAGGATTCAGTACTTC. Protein sequence: CSARLAGRIQYF. Full variable domain (outside the CDR3, taken from reference TRBV29-1 and TRBJ2-4): SAVISQKPSRDICQRGTSLTIQCQVDSQVTMMFWYRQQPGQSLTLIATANQGSEATYESGFVIDKFPISRPNLTFSTLTVSNMSPEDSSIYLCSARLAGRIQYFGAGTRLSVL.

This clonotype was counted between two and nine times. The chain uses TRBV4-2 and TRBJ2-7; 8 bases agree with TRBD2. This CDR3 comprises 17 residues. Germline V gene data show CDR1 as LGHNA and CDR2 as YNFKEQ. The V segment lost 3 bases and the J segment 2 bases; nucleotides outside the gene matches: 12. CDR3 nucleotide sequence: TGTGCCAGCAGCCATGCCCCGGGCGGGGGGCTACCCTACGAGCAGTACTTC. Its protein is CASSHAPGGGLPYEQYF.

This rearrangement joins TRBV29-1 to TRBJ2-2; no firm D call. The CDR3 has 13 residues. Trimming took 6 bases from V and 2 from J, leaving 10 bases between them. CDR1 and CDR2 (germline): SQVTM, ANQGSEA. CDR3 coding DNA: TGCAGCGTAACGACCCCTAACACCGGGGAGCTGTTTTTT. It encodes CSVTTPNTGELFF.

The chain has TRBV7-3 and TRBJ2-7, with no clear D. V lost 2 bases, J lost 4 bases, and 9 bases lay in between. The CDR3 has 13 amino acids. In germline, CDR1 is SGHTA, CDR2 FQGTGA. CDR3 protein: CASSLYPGYEQYF. CDR3 sequence (DNA): TGTGCCAGCAGCTTATACCCGGGTTACGAGCAGTACTTC.

This clonotype has ten or more counts. The rearrangement links TRBV6-5 to TRBJ2-3; D gene unclear. Germline V CDR1 and CDR2: MNHEY, SVGAGI. The CDR3 has 15 amino acids. Trimming took 3 bases from V and 1 from J, leaving 11 bases between them. The CDR3 DNA sequence: TGTGCCAGCAGTTATGAGGCGGCAGGCACAGATACGCAGTATTTT. It encodes CASSYEAAGTDTQYF.

This clonotype was observed a handful of times. The rearrangement links TRBV5-1 to TRBJ1-5; TRBD1 aligns across 8 bases. V dropped 4 bases and J dropped 5; count of bases not matched to a gene: 5. Germline-derived CDR1 and CDR2 are SGHRS and YFSETQ. The CDR3 runs to 14 residues. As DNA, the CDR3 is TGCGCCAGCAGCCAGACAGGGGTGGATCAGCCCCAGCATTTT. It encodes CASSQTGVDQPQHF.

The genes are TRBV18 and TRBJ2-3; tentative D call: TRBD2 (5 bases). V lost 0 bases to trimming and J lost 1 base, with 8 bases between them. The CDR3 is made up of 15 amino acids. The germline V gene has CDR1 KGHSH and CDR2 LQKENI. The CDR3: CASSPPTLGTDTQYF. Written as DNA, the CDR3 is TGTGCCAGCTCACCACCCACACTAGGCACAGATACGCAGTATTTT.